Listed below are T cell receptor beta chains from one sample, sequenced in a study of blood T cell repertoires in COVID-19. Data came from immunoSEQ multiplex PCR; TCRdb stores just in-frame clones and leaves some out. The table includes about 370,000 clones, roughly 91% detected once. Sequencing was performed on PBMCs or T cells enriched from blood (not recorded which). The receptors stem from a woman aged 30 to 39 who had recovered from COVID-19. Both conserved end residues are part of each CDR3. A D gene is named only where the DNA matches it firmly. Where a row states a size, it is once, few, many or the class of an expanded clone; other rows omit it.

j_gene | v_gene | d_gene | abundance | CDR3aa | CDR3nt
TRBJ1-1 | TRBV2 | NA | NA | CASNPPQGMNTEAFF | TGTGCCAGCAACCCCCCACAGGGTATGAACACTGAAGCTTTCTTT
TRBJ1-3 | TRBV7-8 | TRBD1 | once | CASSLDRGNTIYF | TGTGCCAGCAGCTTGGACAGGGGCAACACCATATATTTT
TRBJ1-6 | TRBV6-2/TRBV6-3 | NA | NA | CASSYRRSYNSPLHF | TGTGCCAGCAGTTACAGGAGGTCCTATAATTCACCCCTCCACTTT
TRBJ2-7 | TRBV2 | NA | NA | CASRQGDYEQYF | TGTGCCAGCAGACAGGGAGACTACGAGCAGTACTTC
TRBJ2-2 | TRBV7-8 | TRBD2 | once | CASSRLTSGTTGELFF | TGTGCCAGCAGCAGGTTGACTAGCGGGACCACCGGGGAGCTGTTTTTT
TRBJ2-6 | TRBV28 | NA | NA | CASSGYQGAGTGANVLTF | TGTGCCAGCAGTGGGTATCAGGGCGCAGGAACTGGGGCCAACGTCCTGACTTTC
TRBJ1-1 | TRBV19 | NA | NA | CASRVWVGGNTEAFF | TGTGCCAGTAGAGTCTGGGTTGGGGGCAACACTGAAGCTTTCTTT
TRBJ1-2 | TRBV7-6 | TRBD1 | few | CASSPGQGFRYTF | TGTGCCAGCAGCCCGGGACAGGGATTCCGCTACACCTTC
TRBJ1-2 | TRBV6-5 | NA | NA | CASSKRGDGYTF | TGTGCCAGCAGCAAGCGGGGGGATGGCTACACCTTC
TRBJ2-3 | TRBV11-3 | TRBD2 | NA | CASSSGGANTQYF | TGTGCCAGCAGTAGCGGGGGGGCGAATACGCAGTATTTT
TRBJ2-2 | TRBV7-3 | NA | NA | CASSQRGLNTGELFF | TGTGCCAGCAGCCAAAGGGGTCTGAACACCGGGGAGCTGTTTTTT